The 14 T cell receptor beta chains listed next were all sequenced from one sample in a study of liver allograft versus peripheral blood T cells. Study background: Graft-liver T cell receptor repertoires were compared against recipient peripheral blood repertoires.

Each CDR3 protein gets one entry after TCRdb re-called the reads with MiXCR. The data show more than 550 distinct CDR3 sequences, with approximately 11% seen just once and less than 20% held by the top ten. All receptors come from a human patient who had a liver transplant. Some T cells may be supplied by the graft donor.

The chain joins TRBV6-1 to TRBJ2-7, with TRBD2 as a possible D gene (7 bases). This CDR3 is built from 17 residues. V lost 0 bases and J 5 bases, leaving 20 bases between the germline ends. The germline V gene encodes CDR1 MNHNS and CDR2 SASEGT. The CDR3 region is CASSEALGWGGANEQYF. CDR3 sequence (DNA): TGTGCCAGCAGTGAAGCTCTAGGGTGGGGGGGGGCGAACGAGCAGTACTTC.

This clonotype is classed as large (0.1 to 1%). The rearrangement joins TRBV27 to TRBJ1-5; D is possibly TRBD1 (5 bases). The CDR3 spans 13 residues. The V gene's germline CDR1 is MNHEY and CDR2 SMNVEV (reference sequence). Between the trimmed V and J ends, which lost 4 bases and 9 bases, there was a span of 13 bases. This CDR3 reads CASSSSTGLPQHF. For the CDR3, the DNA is TGTGCCAGCAGTTCGTCCACGGGGCTGCCCCAGCATTTT.

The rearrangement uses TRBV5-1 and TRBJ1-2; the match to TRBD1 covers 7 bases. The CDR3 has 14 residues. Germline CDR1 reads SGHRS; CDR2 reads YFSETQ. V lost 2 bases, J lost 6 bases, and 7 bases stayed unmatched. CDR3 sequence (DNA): TGCGCCAGCAGCTTCGAGGGGGCGGACGATGGCTACACCTTC. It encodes CASSFEGADDGYTF.

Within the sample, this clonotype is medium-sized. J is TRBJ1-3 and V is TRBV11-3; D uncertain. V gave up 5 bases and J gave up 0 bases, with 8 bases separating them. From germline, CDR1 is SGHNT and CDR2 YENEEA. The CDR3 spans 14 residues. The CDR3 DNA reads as TGTGCCAGCAGCACCGGGGACTCTGGAAACACCATATATTTT. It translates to CASSTGDSGNTIYF.

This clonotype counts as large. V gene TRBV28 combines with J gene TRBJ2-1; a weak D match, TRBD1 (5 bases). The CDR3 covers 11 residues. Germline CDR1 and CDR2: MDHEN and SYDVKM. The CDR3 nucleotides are TGTGCAAGCCAGGGTCGATTTTCCCTTTTCTTC. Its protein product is CASQGRFSLFF. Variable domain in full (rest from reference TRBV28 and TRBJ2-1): DVKVTQSSRYLVKRTGEKVFLECVQDMDHENMFWYRQDPGLGLRLIYFSYDVKMKEKGDIPEGYSVSREKKERFSLILESASTNQTSMYLCASQGRFSLFFGPGTRLTVL.

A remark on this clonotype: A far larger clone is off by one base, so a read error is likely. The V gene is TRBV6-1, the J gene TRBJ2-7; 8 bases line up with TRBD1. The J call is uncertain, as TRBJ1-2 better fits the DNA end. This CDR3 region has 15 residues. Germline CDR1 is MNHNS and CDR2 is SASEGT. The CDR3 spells CANSETDRALRGYTF. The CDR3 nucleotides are TGTGCCAACAGTGAAACGGACAGGGCTTTAAGGGGCTACACCTTC.

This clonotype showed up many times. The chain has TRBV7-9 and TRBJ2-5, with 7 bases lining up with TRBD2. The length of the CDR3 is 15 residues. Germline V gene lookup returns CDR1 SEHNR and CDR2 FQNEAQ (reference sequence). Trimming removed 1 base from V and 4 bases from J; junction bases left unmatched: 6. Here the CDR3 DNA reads TGTGCCAGCAGCTTAGGGCTAGCGGCCGGAGAGACCCAGTACTTC. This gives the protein CASSLGLAAGETQYF.

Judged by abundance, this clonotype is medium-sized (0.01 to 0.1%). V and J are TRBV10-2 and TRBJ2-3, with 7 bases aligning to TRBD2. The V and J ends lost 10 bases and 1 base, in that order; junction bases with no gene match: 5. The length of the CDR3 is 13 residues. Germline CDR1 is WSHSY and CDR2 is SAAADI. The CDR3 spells CATGSGGTDTQYF. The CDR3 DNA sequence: TGCGCCACCGGCAGCGGGGGCACAGATACGCAGTATTTT.

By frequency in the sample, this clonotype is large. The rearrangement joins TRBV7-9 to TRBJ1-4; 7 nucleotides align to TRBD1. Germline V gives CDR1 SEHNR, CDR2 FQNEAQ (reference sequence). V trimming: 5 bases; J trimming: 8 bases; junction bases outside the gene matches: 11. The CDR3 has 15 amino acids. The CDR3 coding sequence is TGTGCCAGCAGCCCAAGGACAGGTGTAGCCGAAAAACTGTTTTTT. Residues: CASSPRTGVAEKLFF.

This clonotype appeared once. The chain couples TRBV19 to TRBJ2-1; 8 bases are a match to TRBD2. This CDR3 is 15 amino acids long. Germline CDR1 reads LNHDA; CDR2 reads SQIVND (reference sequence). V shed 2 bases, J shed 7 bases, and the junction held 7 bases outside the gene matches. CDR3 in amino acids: CASSIRSGSLNEQFF. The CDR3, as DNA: TGTGCCAGTAGTATACGGAGCGGGAGCCTTAATGAGCAGTTCTTC.

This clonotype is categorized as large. This CDR3 is CASIGGVNSPLHF. CDR3 nucleotides: TGTGCCAGCATCGGTGGGGTTAATTCACCCCTCCACTTT. This chain links TRBV10-3 with TRBJ1-6; no clear D. The V gene lost 10 bases and the J gene lost 6 bases, with 13 bases spanning the gap. This CDR3 has 13 residues. Per the germline V gene, CDR1 is ENHRY and CDR2 is SYGVKD.

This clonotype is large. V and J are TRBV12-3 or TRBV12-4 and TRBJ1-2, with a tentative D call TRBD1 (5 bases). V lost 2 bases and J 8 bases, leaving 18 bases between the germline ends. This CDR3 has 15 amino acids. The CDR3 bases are TGTGCCAGCAGTTTAAATACGGGCCAGGGTTGGGGCTACACCTTC. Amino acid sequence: CASSLNTGQGWGYTF.

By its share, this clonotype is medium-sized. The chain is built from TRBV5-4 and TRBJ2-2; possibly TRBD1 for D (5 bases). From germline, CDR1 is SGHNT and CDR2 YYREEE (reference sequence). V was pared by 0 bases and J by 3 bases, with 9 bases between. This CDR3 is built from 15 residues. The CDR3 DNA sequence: TGTGCCAGCAGCTTGGGTCAGGGTCACACCGGGGAGCTGTTTTTT. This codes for CASSLGQGHTGELFF.

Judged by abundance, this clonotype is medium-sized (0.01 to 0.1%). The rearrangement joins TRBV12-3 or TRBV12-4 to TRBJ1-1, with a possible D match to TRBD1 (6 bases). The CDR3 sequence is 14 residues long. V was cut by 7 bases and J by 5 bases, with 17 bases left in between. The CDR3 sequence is CASISTHRGTEAFF. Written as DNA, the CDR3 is TGTGCCAGCATTTCCACTCATAGGGGGACTGAAGCTTTCTTT.